A single sample gave rise to the 15 T cell receptor beta chains below, sequenced in a study of CD8 T cells in Susac syndrome. An amount of RNA that ranged from roughly 0.5 to 1 ug was reverse transcribed with random hexamers. Using its own MiXCR run on the immunoSEQ multiplex PCR reads, TCRdb lists one record per CDR3 protein. This table holds 120,000 to 150,000 distinct CDR3 sequences, approximately 93% found once. The sample was CD8+ T cells from PBMCs. Receptors were obtained from a human donor in good health.

V gene TRBV19 combines with J gene TRBJ2-1, with TRBD2 identical over 7 bases. Germline V gene sequence: CDR1 LNHDA, CDR2 SQIVND (reference sequence). This CDR3 comprises 17 residues. J was trimmed by 4 bases and V by 3 bases; bases with no gene match: 12. The CDR3 region is CASSIWAGDPKYNEQFF. The CDR3 DNA reads as TGTGCCAGTAGTATCTGGGCGGGAGACCCCAAGTACAATGAGCAGTTCTTC.

This CDR3 reads CASSPPLDGDEQFF. The CDR3 bases are TGTGCCAGCTCACCACCTCTAGATGGGGATGAGCAGTTCTTC. V gene TRBV18 combines with J gene TRBJ2-1; D not resolved. V was cut by 0 bases and J by 8 bases, with 11 bases left in between. The CDR3 length is 14 residues. CDR1 KGHSH and CDR2 LQKENI come from the germline V gene.

The chain employs TRBV20-1 and TRBJ2-3; D is possibly TRBD1 (6 bases). CDR3 length: 16 residues. Looked up from germline, CDR1 is DFQATT and CDR2 is SNEGSKA (reference sequence). Between the trimmed V and J ends, which lost 0 bases and 0 bases, there was a span of 13 bases. The CDR3 loop is CSARDRIQGSTDTQYF. The CDR3 region has the DNA TGCAGTGCTAGAGACCGTATACAGGGTAGCACAGATACGCAGTATTTT.

This clonotype was seen once. The chain combines TRBV11-2 with TRBJ1-2; D gene unclear. The CDR3 sequence is 13 residues long. The V gene lost 1 base and the J gene lost 2 bases, with 5 bases spanning the gap. Germline CDR1 and CDR2: SGHAT and FQNNGV. In DNA form, the CDR3 reads TGTGCCAGCAGCTTAGTCGGAAACTATGGCTACACCTTC. It translates to CASSLVGNYGYTF.

The CDR3 nucleotides read TGTGCCAGCAGCCCCTCGGGGGTTGACACTGAAGCTTTCTTT. This gives the protein CASSPSGVDTEAFF. The V and J genes are TRBV9 and TRBJ1-1; possibly TRBD1 for D (5 bases). V was shortened by 4 bases and J by 3 bases, with 13 bases between the two germline ends. This CDR3 is built from 14 residues. Germline V gene lookup returns CDR1 SGDLS and CDR2 YYNGEE.

In this sample, this clonotype turned up a few times. The rearrangement joins TRBV29-1 to TRBJ2-1; D remains ambiguous. V was pared by 3 bases and J by 9 bases, with 0 bases between. Germline values: CDR1 SQVTM, CDR2 ANQGSEA. This CDR3 has 8 amino acids. CDR3 residues: CSVDEQFF. In DNA, the CDR3 is TGCAGCGTTGATGAGCAGTTCTTC.

The V gene is TRBV29-1, the J gene TRBJ1-5; D is unclear. This CDR3 comprises 15 residues. CDR1 is SQVTM and CDR2 is ANQGSEA in the germline V gene. V was shortened by 7 bases and J by 0 bases, with 16 bases between the two germline ends. CDR3 residues: CSGSGLPDSNQPQHF. DNA of the CDR3: TGCAGCGGGAGCGGACTTCCGGATAGCAATCAGCCCCAGCATTTT.

V usage is TRBV4-2 and J usage is TRBJ1-2; D may be TRBD1 (5 bases). V was shortened by 4 bases and J by 2 bases, with 14 bases between the two germline ends. CDR1 is LGHNA and CDR2 is YNFKEQ in the germline V gene. The CDR3 consists of 15 residues. The CDR3 loop is CASSLDAGQNYGYTF. The DNA for the CDR3 is TGTGCCAGCAGCCTGGATGCCGGACAAAACTATGGCTACACCTTC.

The CDR3 region is CSALDYNNEQFF. CDR3 in DNA: TGCAGTGCCCTGGACTACAACAATGAGCAGTTCTTC. The chain combines TRBV20-1 with TRBJ2-1; a weak D match, TRBD2 (6 bases). Germline V gives CDR1 DFQATT, CDR2 SNEGSKA (reference sequence). Trimming took off 6 bases at V and 5 bases at J, with 11 bases between the two ends. The CDR3 spans 12 residues.

The chain combines TRBV9 with TRBJ2-7, with a weak D call TRBD2 (7 bases). The CDR3 loop spans 15 amino acids. Trimming stripped 1 base from V and 4 bases from J, with 15 bases between. Germline V lookup: CDR1 SGDLS, CDR2 YYNGEE. The CDR3 spells CASSVSGGGGYEQYF. Here the CDR3 DNA reads TGTGCCAGCAGCGTATCGGGGGGCGGAGGATACGAGCAGTACTTC.

The chain combines TRBV3-1 with TRBJ2-1, with a weak D call TRBD1 (5 bases). The CDR3 has 16 amino acids. V was trimmed by 1 base and J by 0 bases, leaving 10 bases between them. Germline lookup yields CDR1 LGHDT and CDR2 YNNKEL (reference sequence). The CDR3 DNA is TGTGCCAGCAGCCAAGGGAGCGACAGCTCCTACAATGAGCAGTTCTTC. Protein: CASSQGSDSSYNEQFF.

The rearrangement uses TRBV19 and TRBJ2-7; no clear D. The CDR3 contains 14 residues. Trimming shortened V by 5 bases and J by 3 bases, and 14 bases separated the two germline ends. Germline V gene sequence: CDR1 LNHDA, CDR2 SQIVND (reference sequence). CDR3 protein: CASSYTFESYEQYF. CDR3 sequence (DNA): TGTGCCAGTAGTTACACGTTCGAGAGCTACGAGCAGTACTTC.

Here the CDR3 reads CASSVGWDGTGELFF. CDR3 nucleotides: TGTGCCAGCAGCGTAGGCTGGGATGGCACCGGGGAGCTGTTTTTT. V gene TRBV9 combines with J gene TRBJ2-2; the D is unclear. This CDR3 spans 15 amino acids. Trimming removed 0 bases at V and 4 bases at J, with 10 bases between. The germline gives CDR1 SGDLS, CDR2 YYNGEE.

V gene TRBV20-1 combines with J gene TRBJ2-7; 8 positions agree with TRBD1. The CDR3 length is 13 residues. The germline gives CDR1 DFQATT, CDR2 SNEGSKA (reference sequence). J gave up 1 base and V 3 bases, and 2 bases lay outside the gene matches. CDR3 loop: CSARTGESYEQYF. The CDR3 DNA sequence: TGCAGTGCTAGGACAGGGGAATCCTACGAGCAGTACTTC.

The chain carries TRBV29-1 and TRBJ1-1; 9 nucleotides agree with TRBD1. Losses at the gene ends were 4 bases for V and 4 bases for J; bases not matched to a gene: 1. This CDR3 is built from 12 residues. Germline V lookup: CDR1 SQVTM, CDR2 ANQGSEA. The CDR3 protein is CSVVDRGTEAFF. In DNA form, the CDR3 reads TGCAGCGTTGTGGACAGGGGCACTGAAGCTTTCTTT.